The 13 T cell receptor beta chains presented below share a single source sample, sequenced in a study of blood T cell repertoires in COVID-19. TCRdb's copy holds only in-frame clones and misses some; the assay was immunoSEQ multiplex PCR. The sample lists about 210,000 clones, about 87% seen once, with 6.2% in the top ten. The sequencing input was peripheral blood. The receptor set was obtained from a man aged 60 to 69 who had recovered from COVID-19.

The CDR3 nucleotides read TGTGCCAGCGGTGGGCTCACAGATACGCAGTATTTT. The encoded protein is CASGGLTDTQYF. The chain joins TRBV28 to TRBJ2-3, with unresolved D. The germline CDR1 and CDR2 sequences are MDHEN and SYDVKM. The V gene lost 8 bases and the J gene lost 2 bases, with 8 bases spanning the gap. The CDR3 has 12 residues.

V and J are TRBV19 and TRBJ1-3, with TRBD1 identical over 10 bases. This CDR3 comprises 13 residues. Trimming removed 11 bases from V and 4 bases from J; junction bases left unmatched: 5. Germline CDR1 LNHDA, CDR2 SQIVND (reference sequence). The CDR3 DNA is TGTGCCGGGACAGGGGACTACGGAAACACCATATATTTT. It codes for CAGTGDYGNTIYF.

The rearrangement joins TRBV28 to TRBJ2-1, with 7 bases aligning to TRBD1. This CDR3 spans 15 amino acids. The junction had 9 bases not matched to a gene; V was cut back by 8 bases and J by 2 bases. In germline, CDR1 is MDHEN, CDR2 SYDVKM. Here the CDR3 reads CASRVGGGPYNEQFF. CDR3 DNA sequence: TGTGCCAGCCGTGTAGGGGGCGGCCCCTACAATGAGCAGTTCTTC.

The chain combines TRBV23-1 with TRBJ2-5; a possible D gene is TRBD1 (5 bases). TRBV23-1 is an open reading frame, and its role is uncertain. The CDR3 is made up of 13 amino acids. V was cut by 7 bases and J by 3 bases, with 12 bases left in between. DNA of the CDR3: TGCGCCAGCATTCGGAGACAGAAAGAGACCCAGTACTTC. Translated: CASIRRQKETQYF.

V and J are TRBV15 and TRBJ1-2; TRBD1 matches at 10 bases. With V trimmed by 5 bases and J by 10 bases, 7 bases remained unmatched. The CDR3 runs to 13 residues. CDR1 and CDR2 (germline): LNHNV, YYDKDF (reference sequence). CDR3 nucleotides: TGTGCCACCAGCCCTAGGACAGGGGGGACCTACACCTTC. The encoded protein is CATSPRTGGTYTF.

This clone turned up a few times. V usage is TRBV5-4 and J usage is TRBJ1-2; D may be TRBD1 (6 bases). There are 15 residues in the CDR3. V shed 4 bases and J shed 4 bases, with 17 bases lying between them. In germline, CDR1 is SGHNT, CDR2 YYREEE (reference sequence). In nucleotides, the CDR3 is TGTGCCAGCAGCACTACACAGGGAGAGGGCTATGGCTACACCTTC. This gives the protein CASSTTQGEGYGYTF.

The chain recombines TRBV28 with TRBJ2-4; D is possibly TRBD2 (6 bases). The ends were cut back, 2 bases at V and 0 bases at J, with 8 bases in the middle. CDR3 length equals 15 residues. Germline values: CDR1 MDHEN, CDR2 SYDVKM. The CDR3 bases are TGTGCCAGCAGTTTAGCGGGGCTAGCCAAAAACATTCAGTACTTC. Protein product: CASSLAGLAKNIQYF.

J is TRBJ2-2 and V is TRBV15; D is possibly TRBD1 (7 bases). The germline V and J ends were trimmed by 5 bases and 5 bases, with 12 bases remaining between them. Germline CDR1 reads LNHNV; CDR2 reads YYDKDF (reference sequence). The CDR3 sequence is 14 residues long. CDR3 sequence: CATSWSGGTGELFF. The CDR3 DNA is TGTGCCACCAGCTGGTCAGGGGGGACCGGGGAGCTGTTTTTT.

The V and J genes are TRBV21-1 and TRBJ1-1; the table's D call TRBD1 went unverified against the DNA. TRBV21-1 is a pseudogene. The CDR3 contains 17 residues. This CDR3 is CASSKEKGQRVETEAFF. The DNA for the CDR3 is TGTGCCAGCAGCAAAGAGAAAGGACAGAGGGTAGAAACTGAAGCTTTCTTT.

The rearrangement links TRBV5-4 to TRBJ2-1; 8 bases fit TRBD1. Trimming at V came to 0 bases and at J to 2 bases, leaving 4 bases not matched to a gene. Germline V gene lookup returns CDR1 SGHNT and CDR2 YYREEE (reference sequence). CDR3 length: 16 residues. DNA of the CDR3: TGTGCCAGCAGCTTGGAAGGACAGGGCCCCTACAATGAGCAGTTCTTC. Translated, it gives CASSLEGQGPYNEQFF. Filled out from reference TRBV5-4 and TRBJ2-1, the complete variable domain reads ETGVTQSPTHLIKTRGQQVTLRCSSQSGHNTVSWYQQALGQGPQFIFQYYREEENGRGNFPPRFSGLQFPNYSSELNVNALELDDSALYLCASSLEGQGPYNEQFFGPGTRLTVL.

This chain uses TRBV6-5 with TRBJ2-3; tentative D call: TRBD2 (7 bases). The ends were cut back, 11 bases at V and 2 bases at J, with 17 bases in the middle. The V gene's germline CDR1 is MNHEY and CDR2 SVGAGI. This CDR3 contains 14 residues. In nucleotides, the CDR3 is TGTGCCGCTAGGACAGCGGGGTCCACAGATACGCAGTATTTT. Translation gives CAARTAGSTDTQYF.

The chain recombines TRBV28 with TRBJ2-7; 12 bases agree with TRBD1. Germline loops: CDR1 MDHEN, CDR2 SYDVKM. V was clipped by 4 bases and J by 2 bases; unmatched bases: 6. The CDR3 runs to 16 residues. The CDR3, as DNA: TGTGCCAGCAGTTCCTCGGGACAGGGGGCGACCTACGAGCAGTACTTC. Translated, it gives CASSSSGQGATYEQYF.

This clone was counted a single time. V gene TRBV4-2 combines with J gene TRBJ2-3, with D perhaps matching TRBD2 (6 bases). The germline V gene has CDR1 LGHNA and CDR2 YNFKEQ. Trimming pared 4 bases from V and 3 bases from J, leaving 8 bases between. The CDR3 loop spans 13 amino acids. This chain's CDR3 is CASSPGETDTQYF. CDR3 nucleotides: TGTGCCAGCAGCCCGGGAGAAACAGATACGCAGTATTTT.